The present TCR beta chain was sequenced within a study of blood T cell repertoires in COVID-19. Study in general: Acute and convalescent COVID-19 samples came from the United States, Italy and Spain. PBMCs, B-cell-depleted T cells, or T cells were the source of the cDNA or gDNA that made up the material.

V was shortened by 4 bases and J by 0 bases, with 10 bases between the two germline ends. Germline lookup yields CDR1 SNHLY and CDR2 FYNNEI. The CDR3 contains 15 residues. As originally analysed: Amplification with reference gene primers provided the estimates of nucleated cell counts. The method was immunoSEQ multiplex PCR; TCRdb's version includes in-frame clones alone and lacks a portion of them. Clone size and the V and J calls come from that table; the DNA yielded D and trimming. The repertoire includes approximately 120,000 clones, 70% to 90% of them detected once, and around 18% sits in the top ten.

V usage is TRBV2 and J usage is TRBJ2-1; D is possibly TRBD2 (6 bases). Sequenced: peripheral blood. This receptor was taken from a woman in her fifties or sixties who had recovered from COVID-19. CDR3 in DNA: TGTGCCAGCAGTGGCGGGACCAGCTCCTACAATGAGCAGTTCTTC. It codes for CASSGGTSSYNEQFF.